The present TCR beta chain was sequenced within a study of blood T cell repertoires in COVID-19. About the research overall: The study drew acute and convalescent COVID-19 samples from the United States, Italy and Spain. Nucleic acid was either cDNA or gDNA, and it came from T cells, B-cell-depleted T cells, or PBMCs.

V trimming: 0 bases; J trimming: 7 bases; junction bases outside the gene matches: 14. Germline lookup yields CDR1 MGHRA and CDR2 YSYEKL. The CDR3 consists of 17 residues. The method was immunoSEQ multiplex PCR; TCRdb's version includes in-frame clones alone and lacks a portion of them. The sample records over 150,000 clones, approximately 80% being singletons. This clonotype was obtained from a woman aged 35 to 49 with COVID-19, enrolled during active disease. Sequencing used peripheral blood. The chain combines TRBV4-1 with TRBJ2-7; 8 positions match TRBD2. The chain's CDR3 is CASSQDRDTGGAGEQYF. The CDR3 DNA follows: TGCGCCAGCAGCCAAGATCGTGATACGGGGGGGGCTGGAGAGCAGTACTTC.